The rows below give T cell receptor beta chains drawn from one sample of a study of T cell changes during pregnancy in multiple sclerosis. Only in-frame clones appear in the TCRdb table, and some are missing; sequencing was by immunoSEQ multiplex PCR. Here the sample spans 9,500 to 14,000 clones, over 65% being singletons. The material was CD8+ T cells from peripheral blood mononuclear cells, obtained after pregnancy. The receptor source for this set is a female donor in good health, enrolled as a control in a pregnancy study. Both conserved end residues are part of each CDR3.

V gene | CDR3 length | CDR3 protein
TRBV7-3 | 13 | CASSFPGYNEQFF
TRBV28 | 17 | CASPLHKVAGITDTQYF
TRBV10-3 | 14 | CAISESLAGGIPYF
TRBV6-6 | 13 | CASSPLANYEQYF
TRBV30 | 16 | CAWSVETAGPWQPQHF
TRBV27 | 12 | CASMTGFGPQHF
TRBV7-3 | 15 | CASSLGTGWNTEAFF
TRBV19 | 16 | CASSSFSDNRNQPQHF
TRBV5-6 | 14 | CASSFLGADYGYTF
TRBV7-9 | 15 | CASSLAQVDQETQYF
TRBV9 | 17 | CASSPRDRGEGKNIQYF
TRBV10-3 | 13 | CAISESAGNEQFF
TRBV28 | 14 | CASSPGASNQPQHF
TRBV30 | 16 | CAWSAGIAGGGETQYF
TRBV10-3 | 14 | CAISAEASGGPQHF
TRBV5-1 | 14 | CASSWLDMNTEAFF
TRBV7-7 | 17 | CASSLVGDKYSNQPQHF
TRBV18 | 11 | CASSPGTEAFF
TRBV11-3 | 13 | CASSRDRNTEAFF
TRBV14 | 19 | CASSPWSGRAHVYPDTQYF
TRBV5-1 | 14 | CASAPQGTGNTIYF
TRBV2 | 13 | CASSEQERETQYF
TRBV30 | 13 | CAWSFLAGDEQFF
TRBV6-5 | 15 | CASSYDTSSSYEQYF
TRBV6-1 | 16 | CASSETLAGGSYEQYF
TRBV29-1 | 14 | CSVGQGLSYNEQFF
TRBV13 | 17 | CASSGFVSGGGGNTQYF